This T cell receptor (beta chain) came from a study of blood T cell repertoires in COVID-19. Study-wide background: Acute and convalescent COVID-19 specimens originated in the United States, Italy and Spain.

This clone was found once. CDR1 is MNHEY and CDR2 is SVGAGI in the germline V gene. With 1 base removed from V and 1 base from J, the gap between germline ends came to 10 bases. CDR3 length: 15 amino acids. Generated by immunoSEQ multiplex PCR, the TCRdb table keeps only in-frame clones and is missing some. The table records about 260,000 clones, around nine tenths of them present only once. The TCR sequence derives from a middle-aged man who had recovered from COVID-19. The material sequenced was peripheral blood. The V call is TRBV6-5, the J call TRBJ1-1; D possibly corresponds to TRBD1 (5 bases). For the CDR3, the DNA is TGTGCCAGCAGTTACTTAACAGGACCGAACACTGAAGCTTTCTTT. It specifies CASSYLTGPNTEAFF.